The clone carrying this T cell receptor beta chain is large (0.1 to 1%) in the sample. Its antigen is not identified. The data were obtained in a study of circulating CD8 cells and anti-PD-1 response in melanoma. Study details: Treatment was intravenous nivolumab at 3 mg/kg every 2 weeks. Responders had complete or partial responses; non-responders had stable or progressive disease.

Findings and caveats of the study: A small cohort with few responders supplied the baseline and M1 comparisons.

Live CD3+CD8+TCRalphabeta+ cells were sorted into four subsets by PD-1 and/or TIGIT. TCR libraries were prepared from 15 ng of total RNA with the QIAseq Immune Repertoire TCR panel. Each CDR3 protein is one row after TCRdb ran MiXCR on the reads. The repertoire holds 430 or so distinct CDR3 sequences, just under 10% seen once, with around 43% in the top ten. Looked up from germline, CDR1 is SGHTA and CDR2 is FQGNSA. Trimming at V came to 1 base and at J to 2 bases, leaving 2 bases not matched to a gene. This CDR3 contains 15 residues. This TCR was sampled from a human donor with melanoma. The chain carries TRBV7-2 and TRBJ2-1; TRBD2 agrees at 7 bases. The source material was CD8+ T cells from PBMCs, sampled at baseline or after one month of anti-PD-1 therapy (not recorded which). The CDR3, as DNA: TGTGCCAGCAGCTTAGACCGGGGGGCCTACAATGAGCAGTTCTTC. It specifies CASSLDRGAYNEQFF. The whole variable domain, remainder taken from reference TRBV7-2 and TRBJ2-1, is GAGVSQSPSNKVTEKGKDVELRCDPISGHTALYWYRQSLGQGLEFLIYFQGNSAPDKSGLPSDRFSAERTGGSVSTLTIQRTQQEDSAVYLCASSLDRGAYNEQFFGPGTRLTVL.